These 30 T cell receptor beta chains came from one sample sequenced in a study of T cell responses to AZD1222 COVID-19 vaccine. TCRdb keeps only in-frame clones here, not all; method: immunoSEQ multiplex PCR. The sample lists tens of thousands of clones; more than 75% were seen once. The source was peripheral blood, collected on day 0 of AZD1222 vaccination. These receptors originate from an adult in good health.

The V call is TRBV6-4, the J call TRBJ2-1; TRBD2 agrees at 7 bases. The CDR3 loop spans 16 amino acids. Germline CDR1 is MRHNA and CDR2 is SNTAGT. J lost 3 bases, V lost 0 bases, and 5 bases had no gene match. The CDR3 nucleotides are TGTGCCAGCAGTGACTCGGGGCTAGCGGTCTACAATGAGCAGTTCTTC. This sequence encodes CASSDSGLAVYNEQFF.

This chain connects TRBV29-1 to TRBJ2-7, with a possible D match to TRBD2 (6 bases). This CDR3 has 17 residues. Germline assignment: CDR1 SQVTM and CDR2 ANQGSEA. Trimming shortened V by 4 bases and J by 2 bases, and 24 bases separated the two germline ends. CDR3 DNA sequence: TGCAGCGTTGGTGGCCCAGGAGGGAGGTGGGGAACCTACGAGCAGTACTTC. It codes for CSVGGPGGRWGTYEQYF.

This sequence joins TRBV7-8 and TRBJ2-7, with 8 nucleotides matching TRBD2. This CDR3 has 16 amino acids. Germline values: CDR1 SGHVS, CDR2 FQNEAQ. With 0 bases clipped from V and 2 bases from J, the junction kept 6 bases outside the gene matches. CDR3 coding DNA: TGTGCCAGCAGCTTAGCCGGCGGGGGGACCACCTACGAGCAGTACTTC. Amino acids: CASSLAGGGTTYEQYF.

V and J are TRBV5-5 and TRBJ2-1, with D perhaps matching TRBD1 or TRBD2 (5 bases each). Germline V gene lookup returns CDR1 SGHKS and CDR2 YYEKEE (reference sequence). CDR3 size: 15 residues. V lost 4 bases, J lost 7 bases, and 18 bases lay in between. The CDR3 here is CASSHRDLTSNEQFF. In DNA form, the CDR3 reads TGTGCCAGCAGCCACCGGGACCTTACTTCAAATGAGCAGTTCTTC.

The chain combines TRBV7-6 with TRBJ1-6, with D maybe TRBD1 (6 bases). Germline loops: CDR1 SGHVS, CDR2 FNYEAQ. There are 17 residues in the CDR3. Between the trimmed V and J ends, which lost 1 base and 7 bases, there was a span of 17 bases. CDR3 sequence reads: CASSLGSGRQGNSPLHF. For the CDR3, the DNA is TGTGCCAGCAGCTTAGGGTCCGGTCGTCAGGGGAATTCACCCCTCCACTTT.

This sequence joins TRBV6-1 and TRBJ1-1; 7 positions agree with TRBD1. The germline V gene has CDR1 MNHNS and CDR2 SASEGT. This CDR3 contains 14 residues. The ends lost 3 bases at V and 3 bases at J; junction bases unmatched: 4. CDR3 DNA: TGTGCCAGCAGTGATTCACAGGGGTACACTGAAGCTTTCTTT. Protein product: CASSDSQGYTEAFF.

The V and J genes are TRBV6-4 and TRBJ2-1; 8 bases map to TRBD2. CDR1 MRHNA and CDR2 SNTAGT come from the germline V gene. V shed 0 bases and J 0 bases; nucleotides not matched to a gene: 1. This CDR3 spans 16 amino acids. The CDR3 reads CASSDSGTSSYNEQFF. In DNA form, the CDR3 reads TGTGCCAGCAGTGACTCAGGGACTAGCTCCTACAATGAGCAGTTCTTC.

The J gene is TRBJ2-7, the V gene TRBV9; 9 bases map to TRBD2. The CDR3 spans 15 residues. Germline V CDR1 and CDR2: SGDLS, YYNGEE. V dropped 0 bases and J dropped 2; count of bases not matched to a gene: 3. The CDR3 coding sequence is TGTGCCAGCAGCGTAGGGACTAGCGCCGCCTACGAGCAGTACTTC. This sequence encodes CASSVGTSAAYEQYF.

DNA of the CDR3: TGTGCCAGCAGACCAGCGGGAGGGAAAAACATTCAGTACTTC. It translates to CASRPAGGKNIQYF. The chain employs TRBV7-9 and TRBJ2-4; 10 bases are shared with TRBD2. V shed 6 bases, J shed 4 bases, and the junction held 3 bases outside the gene matches. CDR1 SEHNR and CDR2 FQNEAQ come from the germline V gene (reference sequence). This CDR3 has 14 amino acids.

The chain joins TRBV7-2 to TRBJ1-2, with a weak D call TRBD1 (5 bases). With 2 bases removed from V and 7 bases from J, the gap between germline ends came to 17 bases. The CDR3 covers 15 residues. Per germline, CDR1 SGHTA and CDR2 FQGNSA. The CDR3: CASSLSWRGVGGYTF. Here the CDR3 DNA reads TGTGCCAGCAGCTTAAGTTGGAGAGGGGTGGGTGGCTACACCTTC. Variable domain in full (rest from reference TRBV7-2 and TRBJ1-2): GAGVSQSPSNKVTEKGKDVELRCDPISGHTALYWYRQSLGQGLEFLIYFQGNSAPDKSGLPSDRFSAERTGGSVSTLTIQRTQQEDSAVYLCASSLSWRGVGGYTFGSGTRLTVV.

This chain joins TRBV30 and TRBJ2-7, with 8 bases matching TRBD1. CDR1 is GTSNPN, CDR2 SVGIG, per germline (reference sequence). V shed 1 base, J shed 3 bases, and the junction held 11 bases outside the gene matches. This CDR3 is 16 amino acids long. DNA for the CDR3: TGTGCCTGGAGTGAATTAGTGGCAGGGGGCCTCTACGAGCAGTACTTC. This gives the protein CAWSELVAGGLYEQYF.

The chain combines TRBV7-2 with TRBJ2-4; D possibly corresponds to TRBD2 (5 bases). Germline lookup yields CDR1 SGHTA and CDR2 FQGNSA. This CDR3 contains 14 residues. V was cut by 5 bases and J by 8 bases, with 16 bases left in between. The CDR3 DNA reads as TGTGCCAGCAGCCCTGACTACCTTCGGGACATTCAGTACTTC. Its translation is CASSPDYLRDIQYF.

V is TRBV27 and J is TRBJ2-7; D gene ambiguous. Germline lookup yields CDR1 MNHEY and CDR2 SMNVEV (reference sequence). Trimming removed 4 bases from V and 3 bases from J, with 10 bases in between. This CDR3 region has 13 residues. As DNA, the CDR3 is TGTGCCAGCAGTTGGAGACATAGCTACGAGCAGTACTTC. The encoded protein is CASSWRHSYEQYF.

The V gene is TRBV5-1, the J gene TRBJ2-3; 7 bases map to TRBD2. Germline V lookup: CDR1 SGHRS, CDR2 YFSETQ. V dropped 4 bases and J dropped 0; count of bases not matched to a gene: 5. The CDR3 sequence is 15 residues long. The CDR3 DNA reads TGCGCCAGCAGCCCCGGAGCGGGAAGCACAGATACGCAGTATTTT. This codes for CASSPGAGSTDTQYF.

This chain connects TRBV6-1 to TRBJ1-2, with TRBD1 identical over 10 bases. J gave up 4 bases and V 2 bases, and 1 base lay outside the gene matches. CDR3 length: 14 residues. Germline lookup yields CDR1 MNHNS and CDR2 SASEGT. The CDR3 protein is CASSERTGGYGYTF. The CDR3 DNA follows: TGTGCCAGCAGTGAAAGGACAGGGGGCTATGGCTACACCTTC.

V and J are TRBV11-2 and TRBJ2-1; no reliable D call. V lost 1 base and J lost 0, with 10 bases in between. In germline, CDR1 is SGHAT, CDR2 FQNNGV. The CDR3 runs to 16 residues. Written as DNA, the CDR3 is TGTGCCAGCAGCTTAGGTGTGGGCAGCTCCTACAATGAGCAGTTCTTC. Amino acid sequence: CASSLGVGSSYNEQFF.

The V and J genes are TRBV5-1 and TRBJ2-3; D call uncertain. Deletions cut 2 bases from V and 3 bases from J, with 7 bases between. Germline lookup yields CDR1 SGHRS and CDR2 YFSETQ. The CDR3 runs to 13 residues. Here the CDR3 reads CASSLQGTDTQYF. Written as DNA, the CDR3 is TGCGCCAGCAGCTTACAAGGGACAGATACGCAGTATTTT.

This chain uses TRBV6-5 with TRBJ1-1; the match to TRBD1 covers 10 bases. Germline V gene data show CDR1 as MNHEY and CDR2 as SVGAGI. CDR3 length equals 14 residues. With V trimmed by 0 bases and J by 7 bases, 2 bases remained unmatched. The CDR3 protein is CASSYSTGGGEAFF. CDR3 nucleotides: TGTGCCAGCAGTTACTCGACAGGGGGCGGTGAAGCTTTCTTT.

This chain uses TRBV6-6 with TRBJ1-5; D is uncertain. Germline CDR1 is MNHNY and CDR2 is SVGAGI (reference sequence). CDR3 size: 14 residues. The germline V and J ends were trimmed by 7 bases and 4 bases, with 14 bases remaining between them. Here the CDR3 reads CASTPVVGNQPQHF. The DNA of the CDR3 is TGTGCCAGCACCCCGGTGGTTGGAAATCAGCCCCAGCATTTT.

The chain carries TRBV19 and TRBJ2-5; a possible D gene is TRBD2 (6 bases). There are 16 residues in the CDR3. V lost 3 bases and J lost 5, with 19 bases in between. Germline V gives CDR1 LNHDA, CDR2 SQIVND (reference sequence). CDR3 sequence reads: CASSMSGGTEGETQYF. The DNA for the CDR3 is TGTGCCAGTAGTATGTCGGGCGGGACTGAGGGGGAGACCCAGTACTTC.

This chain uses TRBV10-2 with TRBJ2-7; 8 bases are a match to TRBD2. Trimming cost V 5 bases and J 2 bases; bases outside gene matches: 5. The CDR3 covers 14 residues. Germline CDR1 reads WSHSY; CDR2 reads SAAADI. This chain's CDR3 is CASSLYSGTYEQYF. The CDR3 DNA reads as TGCGCCAGCAGTCTTTATAGCGGGACCTACGAGCAGTACTTC.

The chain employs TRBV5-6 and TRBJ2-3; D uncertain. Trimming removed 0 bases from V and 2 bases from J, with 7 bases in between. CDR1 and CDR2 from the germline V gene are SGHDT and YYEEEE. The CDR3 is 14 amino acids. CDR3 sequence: CASSLDSFTDTQYF. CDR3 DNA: TGTGCCAGCAGCTTGGACAGTTTCACAGATACGCAGTATTTT.

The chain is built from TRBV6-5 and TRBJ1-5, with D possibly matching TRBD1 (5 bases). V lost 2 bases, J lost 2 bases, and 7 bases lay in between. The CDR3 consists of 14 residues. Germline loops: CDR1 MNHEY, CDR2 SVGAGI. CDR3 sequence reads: CASSYGRGNQPQHF. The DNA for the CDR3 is TGTGCCAGCAGTTACGGCAGGGGCAATCAGCCCCAGCATTTT.

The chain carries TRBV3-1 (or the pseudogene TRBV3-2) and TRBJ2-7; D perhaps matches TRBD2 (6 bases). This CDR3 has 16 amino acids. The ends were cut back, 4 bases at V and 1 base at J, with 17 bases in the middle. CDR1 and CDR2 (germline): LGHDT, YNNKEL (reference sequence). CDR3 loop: CASSPPRDSLSYEQYF. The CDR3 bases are TGTGCCAGCAGCCCGCCCCGGGACTCACTTTCCTACGAGCAGTACTTC.

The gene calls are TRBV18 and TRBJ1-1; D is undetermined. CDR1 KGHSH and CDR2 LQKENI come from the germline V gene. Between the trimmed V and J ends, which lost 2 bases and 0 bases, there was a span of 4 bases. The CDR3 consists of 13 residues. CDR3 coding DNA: TGTGCCAGCTCACCAGAATTGAACACTGAAGCTTTCTTT. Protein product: CASSPELNTEAFF. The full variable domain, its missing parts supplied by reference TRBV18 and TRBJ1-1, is NAGVMQNPRHLVRRRGQEARLRCSPMKGHSHVYWYRQLPEEGLKFMVYLQKENIIDESGMPKERFSAEFPKEGPSILRIQQVVRGDSAAYFCASSPELNTEAFFGQGTRLTVV.

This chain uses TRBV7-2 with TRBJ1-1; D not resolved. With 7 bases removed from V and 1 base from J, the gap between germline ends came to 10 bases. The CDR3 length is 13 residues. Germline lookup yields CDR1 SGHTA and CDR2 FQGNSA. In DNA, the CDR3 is TGTGCCAGCATGGTTGAGGAGAACACTGAAGCTTTCTTT. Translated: CASMVEENTEAFF.

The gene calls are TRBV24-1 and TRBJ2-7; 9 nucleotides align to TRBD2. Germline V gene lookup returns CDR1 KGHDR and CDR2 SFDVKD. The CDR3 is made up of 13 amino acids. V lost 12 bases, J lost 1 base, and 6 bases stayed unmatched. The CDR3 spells CAQGSGRSYEQYF. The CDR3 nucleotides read TGTGCCCAGGGTAGCGGGAGATCCTACGAGCAGTACTTC.

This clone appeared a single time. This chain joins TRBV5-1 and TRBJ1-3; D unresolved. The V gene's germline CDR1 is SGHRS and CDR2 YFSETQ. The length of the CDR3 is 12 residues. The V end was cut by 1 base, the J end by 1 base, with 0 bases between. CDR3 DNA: TGCGCCAGCAGCTTGTCTGGAAACACCATATATTTT. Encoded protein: CASSLSGNTIYF.

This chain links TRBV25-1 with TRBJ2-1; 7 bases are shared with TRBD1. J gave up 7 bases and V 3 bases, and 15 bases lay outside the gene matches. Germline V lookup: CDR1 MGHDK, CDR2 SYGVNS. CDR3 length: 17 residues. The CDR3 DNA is TGTGCCAGCAGTGATCCTACCGGGACAGATCAAAGAAATGAGCAGTTCTTC. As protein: CASSDPTGTDQRNEQFF.

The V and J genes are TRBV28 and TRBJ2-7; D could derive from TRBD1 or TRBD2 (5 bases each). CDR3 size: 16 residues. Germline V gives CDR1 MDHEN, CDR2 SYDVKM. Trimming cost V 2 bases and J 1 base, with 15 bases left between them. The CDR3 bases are TGTGCCAGCAGTTTAGGGGACCTTTTCATATCCTACGAGCAGTACTTC. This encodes CASSLGDLFISYEQYF.